This is a list of T cell receptor beta chains from one sample in a study of blood T cell repertoires in COVID-19. Produced via immunoSEQ multiplex PCR; TCRdb's table is partial and in-frame only. The profile shows some 70,000 clones, about 87% of them singletons. Sequencing was carried out using peripheral blood. All receptors derive from a man aged 45 to 65 with active COVID-19. Both conserved end residues are part of each CDR3. D genes are given only for firm matches. Rows give clone size only sometimes, using once, few, many, or a class for an expanded clone.

TGTGCCAGCAGCCATTCCGGACAGGGTGGTATGAACTATGGCTACACCTTC,CASSHSGQGGMNYGYTF,TRBD1,17,TRBJ1-2,-,TRBV4-2
TGTGCCAGCAGCCAAGAGACAGAGTTTAACTATGGCTACACCTTC,CASSQETEFNYGYTF,-,15,TRBJ1-2,-,TRBV4-2
TGCGCCAGCAGCCAGCGAACCACTAGCGGGGGGGACACCGGGGAGCTGTTTTTT,CASSQRTTSGGDTGELFF,TRBD2,18,TRBJ2-2,-,TRBV4-3
TGTGCCAGCTCGCGATCCGCGCAAGAGACCCAGTACTTC,CASSRSAQETQYF,-,13,TRBJ2-5,-,TRBV18
TGTGCCAGCAGTCAGTCGGGACAGGTCTACGACACTGAAGCTTTCTTT,CASSQSGQVYDTEAFF,TRBD1,16,TRBJ1-1,-,TRBV9
TGTGCCTGGAGTGTACGACTAGCGGCTCAAGAGACCCAGTACTTC,CAWSVRLAAQETQYF,TRBD2,15,TRBJ2-5,-,TRBV30
TGTGCCAGCAGCGCGGGGGGCGCTGCTAACTATGGCTACACCTTC,CASSAGGAANYGYTF,-,15,TRBJ1-2,-,TRBV11-2
TGTGCCAGCAGCTGGGATAGCGGGAGATCCTACAATGAGCAGTTCTTC,CASSWDSGRSYNEQFF,TRBD2,16,TRBJ2-1,-,TRBV5-4
TGTGCCAGCAGCGACGATATGGCGGGGCCCAACACCGGGGAGCTGTTTTTT,CASSDDMAGPNTGELFF,-,17,TRBJ2-2,-,TRBV14
TGTGCCAGCACCCGGCGGCTAGCGGGAGACACAGATACGCAGTATTTT,CASTRRLAGDTDTQYF,TRBD2,16,TRBJ2-3,-,TRBV11-1
TGTGCCAGCAGAGCTACAGGGACCAGCTCTGGAAACACCATATATTTT,CASRATGTSSGNTIYF,-,16,TRBJ1-3,-,TRBV2
TGTGCCAGCAGCCAACCACACCCGACAGACGGAAGAAACACCATATATTTT,CASSQPHPTDGRNTIYF,-,17,TRBJ1-3,once,TRBV3-1/TRBV3-2
TGTGCCAGCAGCTTAGACAGGGTATCCTATGGCTACACCTTC,CASSLDRVSYGYTF,-,14,TRBJ1-2,-,TRBV7-2
TGTGCCAGCGGACTAGCGGGGGGCCAAGAGACCCAGTACTTC,CASGLAGGQETQYF,TRBD2,14,TRBJ2-5,once,TRBV6-5
TGTGCCACCAGCAGAGATCGGCAGGGCGGAGAAGCTTTCTTT,CATSRDRQGGEAFF,-,14,TRBJ1-1,-,TRBV15
TGTGCCAGCAGCCAAGACCCAGGGAAGGGCTATGGCTACACCTTC,CASSQDPGKGYGYTF,-,15,TRBJ1-2,-,TRBV3-1/TRBV3-2
TGTGCCAGCGGGTCCGGCAGGGGGCGTTTCACTGAAGCTTTCTTT,CASGSGRGRFTEAFF,TRBD1,15,TRBJ1-1,-,TRBV7-3
TGTGCCAGCAGCCTTCAGGGGGTCCGCGAGCAGTACTTC,CASSLQGVREQYF,TRBD1,13,TRBJ2-7,few,TRBV4-2
TGTGCCACCAGCAGAGATTTGTCGGCAGGGGAGTATGGCTACACCTTC,CATSRDLSAGEYGYTF,-,16,TRBJ1-2,-,TRBV15
TGTGCCACCGGGACAGGGGCTGTAGAGACCCAGTACTTC,CATGTGAVETQYF,TRBD1,13,TRBJ2-5,-,TRBV28
TGTGCCAGCAGCCAAGTAGACAGGGTCGGTGAAAAACTGTTTTTT,CASSQVDRVGEKLFF,TRBD1,15,TRBJ1-4,-,TRBV3-1/TRBV3-2
TGCGCCAGCAGCCATGAGTCCACAGATACGCAGTATTTT,CASSHESTDTQYF,-,13,TRBJ2-3,-,TRBV5-1
TGTGCCACCAGTCCAATCTGGGCAGGGCATGACACTGAAGCTTTCTTT,CATSPIWAGHDTEAFF,-,16,TRBJ1-1,-,TRBV15
TGCAGCCCCACACTAGCGGGGGGGACATCAGATACGCAGTATTTT,CSPTLAGGTSDTQYF,TRBD2,15,TRBJ2-3,once,TRBV29-1
TGTGCCAGCAGCGTAGAGGCAGGGGGACAGCCCCAGCATTTT,CASSVEAGGQPQHF,TRBD1,14,TRBJ1-5,-,TRBV9
TGTGCCAGTAAATCCTCCCCGCTAGCGGATAGCACAGATACGCAGTATTTT,CASKSSPLADSTDTQYF,TRBD2,17,TRBJ2-3,-,TRBV19
TGTGCCTGGGTAAAGGGGGCGGCCAGTTCACCCCTCCACTTT,CAWVKGAASSPLHF,TRBD1,14,TRBJ1-6,-,TRBV30
TGTGCCAGCAGTTTCCGGAACAGGGGAAGCAATCAGCCCCAGCATTTT,CASSFRNRGSNQPQHF,TRBD1,16,TRBJ1-5,once,TRBV28
TGTGCCAGCAGTGAGCCGGACAGAAACAATGAGCAGTTCTTC,CASSEPDRNNEQFF,-,14,TRBJ2-1,-,TRBV25-1
TGTGCCAGCAGCTGGCTCCGGGACAGGGGTGAAAAACTGTTTTTT,CASSWLRDRGEKLFF,TRBD1,15,TRBJ1-4,-,TRBV5-6
TGTGCCAGCAGTGAATTGACAGGTTCTAACTATGGCTACACCTTC,CASSELTGSNYGYTF,-,15,TRBJ1-2,-,TRBV6-1
TGTGCCAGCAGCCAAGCCGCGCAGACTAACAACTATGGCTACACCTTC,CASSQAAQTNNYGYTF,-,16,TRBJ1-2,-,TRBV4-2
TGCGCCAGCACCCCAGCAGGGACACCGGGCACTGAAGCTTTCTTT,CASTPAGTPGTEAFF,-,15,TRBJ1-1,few,TRBV5-1
TGTGCCAGCAGCTTAAGGGGGAGCTCACCCCTCCACTTT,CASSLRGSSPLHF,-,13,TRBJ1-6,-,TRBV7-9
TGTGCCAGCAGCTCAACTAGACCTTGGACAGGGGGCGAAGGCTATGGCTACACCTTC,CASSSTRPWTGGEGYGYTF,TRBD1,19,TRBJ1-2,few,TRBV11-2
TGTGCCAGCAGCTTAGATGACAGGAAGTACGAGCAGTACTTC,CASSLDDRKYEQYF,-,14,TRBJ2-7,-,TRBV7-2
TGTGCCATCCGGACTAGGAACTCTGGAAACACCATATATTTT,CAIRTRNSGNTIYF,-,14,TRBJ1-3,-,TRBV6-4
TGTGCCAGCAGTTACCCTCCGGACAGGGGCGACAATTCACCCCTCCACTTT,CASSYPPDRGDNSPLHF,TRBD1,17,TRBJ1-6,-,TRBV6-2/TRBV6-3
TGTGCCACTAACAGGGTTCTCACAGATACGCAGTATTTT,CATNRVLTDTQYF,-,13,TRBJ2-3,-,TRBV10-3
TGTGCCAGCTCACCCCTAGGTGATGAAAAACTGTTTTTT,CASSPLGDEKLFF,-,13,TRBJ1-4,-,TRBV18
TGTGCCAGCAGTTCGGACAGGGGGTCCACTGAAGCTTTCTTT,CASSSDRGSTEAFF,TRBD1,14,TRBJ1-1,-,TRBV6-5